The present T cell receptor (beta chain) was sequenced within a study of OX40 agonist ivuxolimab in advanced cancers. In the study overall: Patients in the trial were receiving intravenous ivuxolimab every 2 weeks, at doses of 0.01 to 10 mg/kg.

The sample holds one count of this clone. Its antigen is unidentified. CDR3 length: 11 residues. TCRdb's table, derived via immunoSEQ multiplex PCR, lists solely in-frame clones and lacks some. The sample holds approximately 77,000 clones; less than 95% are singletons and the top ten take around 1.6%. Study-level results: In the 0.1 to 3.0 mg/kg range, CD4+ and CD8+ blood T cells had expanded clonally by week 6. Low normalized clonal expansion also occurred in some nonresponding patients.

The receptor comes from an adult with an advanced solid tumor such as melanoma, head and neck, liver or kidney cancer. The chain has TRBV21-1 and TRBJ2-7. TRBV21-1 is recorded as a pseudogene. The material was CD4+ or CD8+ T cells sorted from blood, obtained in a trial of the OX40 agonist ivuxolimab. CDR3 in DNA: TGTGCCAGCAGCATGTCTTGGGAGCAGTACTTC. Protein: CASSMSWEQYF.